The present TCR beta chain was sequenced within a study of T cells in Graves' hyperthyroidism and ophthalmopathy. Study results and caveats: The majority of expanded thyroid clonotypes above 0.001 also appeared in blood.

The CDR3 length is 14 residues. Germline V gene data show CDR1 as GTSNPN and CDR2 as SVGIG (reference sequence). Trimming took off 3 bases at V and 4 bases at J, with 13 bases between the two ends. Researchers took RNA transcripts and amplified the TCR beta CDR3 regions from them. In the first-round RT-PCR of the TCR CDR3, the HTBI primer set was used. TCRdb reprocessed the multiplex PCR reads via MiXCR and lists one record per CDR3 protein. The sample carries about 700,000 distinct CDR3 sequences, around 15% recorded once. In its sample, this clonotype was seen a few times. The antigen is not known. Stable disease denoted Graves' hyperthyroidism without ophthalmopathy progression within 18 months. Diagnosing involved the use of clinical symptoms, serum thyroxine and TRAb, thyroid ultrasound and orbital computed tomography.

The chain joins TRBV30 to TRBJ1-5; D possibly corresponds to TRBD1 (6 bases). The sequence was obtained from a woman in her late teens or twenties with Graves' hyperthyroidism. Sequences were obtained from blood. CDR3 protein: CAWSDGQFNQPQHF. The CDR3 DNA follows: TGTGCCTGGAGCGACGGACAGTTTAATCAGCCCCAGCATTTT.